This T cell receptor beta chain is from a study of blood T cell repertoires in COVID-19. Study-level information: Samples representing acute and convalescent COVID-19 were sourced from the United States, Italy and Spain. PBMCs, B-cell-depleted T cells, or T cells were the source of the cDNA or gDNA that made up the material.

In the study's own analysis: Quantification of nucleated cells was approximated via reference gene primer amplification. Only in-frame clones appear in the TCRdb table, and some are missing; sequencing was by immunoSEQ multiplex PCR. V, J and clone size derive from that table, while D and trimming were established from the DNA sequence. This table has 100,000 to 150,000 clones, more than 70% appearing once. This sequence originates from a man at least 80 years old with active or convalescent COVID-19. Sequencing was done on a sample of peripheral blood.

CDR3 residues: CASSTLGVGNYGYTF. The CDR3 DNA reads TGTGCCAGCAGTACCCTCGGGGTTGGAAACTATGGCTACACCTTC. This sequence joins TRBV28 and TRBJ1-2; D call uncertain. V lost 5 bases to trimming and J lost 2 bases, with 15 bases between them. The CDR3 spans 15 residues. Germline V gene lookup returns CDR1 MDHEN and CDR2 SYDVKM.